This TCR beta chain was observed in a study of blood T cell repertoires in COVID-19. Only in-frame clones appear in the TCRdb table, and some are missing; sequencing was by immunoSEQ multiplex PCR. Of about 190,000 clones in the sample, 75% to 95% were seen once. Germline V lookup: CDR1 MNHEY, CDR2 SMNVEV (reference sequence). The CDR3 runs 16 residues. V lost 5 bases to trimming and J lost 3 bases, with 16 bases between them. This clone was picked up one time. The sequence was collected from a man aged 45-65 years with acute or convalescent COVID-19. The chain couples TRBV27 to TRBJ1-4; D is possibly TRBD1 (6 bases). Sequencing was done on a sample of peripheral blood. Here the CDR3 reads CASSPRLGAANEKLFF. For the CDR3, the DNA is TGTGCCAGCAGTCCCCGCTTGGGGGCTGCTAATGAAAAACTGTTTTTT.